This T cell receptor (beta chain) was obtained from a study of cytomegalovirus exposure and HLA in healthy donors. CDR1 KGHSH and CDR2 LQKENI come from the germline V gene. CDR3 length: 16 amino acids. Trimming cost V 3 bases and J 0 bases, with 12 bases left between them. While the first cohort had 500 to 700 subjects, the donors belonged to the separate validation cohort of 120 subjects. Libraries were prepared by immunoSEQ multiplex PCR; TCRdb keeps only in-frame clonotypes and omits some of them. The data hold fewer than 65,000 clones, with 89% observed a single time. This receptor was obtained from a woman aged 18-29 years in good health and CMV-seronegative. This chain connects TRBV18 to TRBJ1-3; D uncertain. The specimen sequenced was PBMCs. The CDR3 sequence: CASSPNPTNSGNTIYF. The CDR3 nucleotides are TGTGCCAGCTCACCCAATCCTACTAACTCTGGAAACACCATATATTTT. The whole variable domain, filled in from reference TRBV18 and TRBJ1-3, reads NAGVMQNPRHLVRRRGQEARLRCSPMKGHSHVYWYRQLPEEGLKFMVYLQKENIIDESGMPKERFSAEFPKEGPSILRIQQVVRGDSAAYFCASSPNPTNSGNTIYFGEGSWLTVV.